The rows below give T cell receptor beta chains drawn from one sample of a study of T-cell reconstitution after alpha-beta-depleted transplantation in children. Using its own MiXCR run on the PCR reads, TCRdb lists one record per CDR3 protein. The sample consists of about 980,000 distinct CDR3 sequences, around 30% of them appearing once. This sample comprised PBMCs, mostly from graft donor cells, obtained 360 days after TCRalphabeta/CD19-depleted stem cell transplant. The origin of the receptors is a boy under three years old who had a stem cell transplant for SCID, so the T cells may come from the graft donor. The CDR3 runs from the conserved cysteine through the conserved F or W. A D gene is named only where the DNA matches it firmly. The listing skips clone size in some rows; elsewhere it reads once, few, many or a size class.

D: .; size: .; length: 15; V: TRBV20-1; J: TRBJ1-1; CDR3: CSARSGGAMNTEAFF; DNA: TGCAGTGCTAGGTCGGGGGGCGCGATGAACACTGAAGCTTTCTTT
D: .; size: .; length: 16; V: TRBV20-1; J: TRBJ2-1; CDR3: CSTPGVPRSSYNEQFF; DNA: TGCAGTACCCCGGGGGTTCCGAGGAGCTCCTACAATGAGCAGTTCTTC
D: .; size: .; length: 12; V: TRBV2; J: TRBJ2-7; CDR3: CASYLFGYEQYF; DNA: TGTGCCAGCTACCTCTTCGGATACGAGCAGTACTTC
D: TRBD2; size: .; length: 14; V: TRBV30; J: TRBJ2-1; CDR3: CAWTTGLVYNEQFF; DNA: TGTGCCTGGACGACGGGACTAGTCTACAATGAGCAGTTCTTC
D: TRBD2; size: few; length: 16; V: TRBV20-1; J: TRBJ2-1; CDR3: CSARPPPRLAHNEQFF; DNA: TGCAGTGCTAGGCCCCCACCCAGACTAGCCCATAATGAGCAGTTCTTC
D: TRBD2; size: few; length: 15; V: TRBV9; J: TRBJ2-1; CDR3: CASSVGGAVNNEQFF; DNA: TGTGCCAGCAGCGTCGGGGGGGCCGTCAACAATGAGCAGTTCTTC
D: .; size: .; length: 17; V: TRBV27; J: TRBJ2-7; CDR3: CASSLSSTGPGGYEQYF; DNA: TGTGCCAGCAGTTTATCCTCCACGGGGCCAGGGGGGTACGAGCAGTACTTC
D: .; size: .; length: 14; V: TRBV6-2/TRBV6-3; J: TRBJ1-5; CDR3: CASRLREGNQPQHF; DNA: TGTGCCAGCAGACTGCGGGAGGGCAATCAGCCCCAGCATTTT
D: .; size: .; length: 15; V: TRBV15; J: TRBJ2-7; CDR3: CATSRAGGTVYEQYF; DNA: TGTGCCACCAGCAGAGCTGGGGGGACGGTGTACGAGCAGTACTTC
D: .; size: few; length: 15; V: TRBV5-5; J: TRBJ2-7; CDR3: CASSLRPETSYEQYF; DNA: TGTGCCAGCAGCTTACGTCCCGAAACCTCCTACGAGCAGTACTTC
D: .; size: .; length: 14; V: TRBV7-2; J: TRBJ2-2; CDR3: CASSYVQNTGELFF; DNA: TGTGCCAGCAGCTACGTTCAGAACACCGGGGAGCTGTTTTTT
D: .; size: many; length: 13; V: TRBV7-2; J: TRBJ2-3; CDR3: CASSLSVADTQYF; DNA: TGTGCCAGCAGCTTATCTGTGGCGGATACGCAGTATTTT
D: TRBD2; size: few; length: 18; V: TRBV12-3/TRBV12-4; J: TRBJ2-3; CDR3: CASSWAETSGVLVGTQYF; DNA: TGTGCCAGCAGTTGGGCGGAGACTAGCGGGGTTCTGGTCGGTACGCAGTATTTT
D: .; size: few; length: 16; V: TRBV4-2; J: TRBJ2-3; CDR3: CASSPGGVPSTDTQYF; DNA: TGTGCCAGCAGCCCAGGGGGGGTCCCGAGCACAGATACGCAGTATTTT
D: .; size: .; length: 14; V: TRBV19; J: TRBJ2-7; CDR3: CASSIQGQIYEQYF; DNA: TGTGCCAGTAGTATCCAGGGGCAGATCTACGAGCAGTACTTC
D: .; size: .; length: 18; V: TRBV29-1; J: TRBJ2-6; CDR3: CSGISPGDPFSGANVLTF; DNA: TGCAGCGGCATCTCCCCTGGGGACCCGTTCTCTGGGGCCAACGTCCTGACTTTC
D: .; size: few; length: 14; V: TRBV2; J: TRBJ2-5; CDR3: CASSVQGAWETQYF; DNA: TGTGCCAGCAGTGTTCAAGGGGCGTGGGAGACCCAGTACTTC
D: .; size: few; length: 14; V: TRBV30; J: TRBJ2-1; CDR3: CAWIPDNTYNEQFF; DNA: TGTGCCTGGATTCCGGATAACACCTACAATGAGCAGTTCTTC
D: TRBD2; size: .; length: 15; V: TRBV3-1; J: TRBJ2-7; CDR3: CASRGPLAGDYEQYF; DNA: TGTGCCAGCAGGGGACCCCTAGCGGGGGATTACGAGCAGTACTTC
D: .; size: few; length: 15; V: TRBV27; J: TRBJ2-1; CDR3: CASSWGDSSYNEQFF; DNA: TGTGCCAGCAGTTGGGGGGACAGCTCCTACAATGAGCAGTTCTTC
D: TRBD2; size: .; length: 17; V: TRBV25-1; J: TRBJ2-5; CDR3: CASSDGGSGGALETQYF; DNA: TGTGCCAGCAGTGATGGGGGTAGCGGGGGGGCCTTAGAGACCCAGTACTTC
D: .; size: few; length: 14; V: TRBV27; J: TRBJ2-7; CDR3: CASSWAGPRWEQYF; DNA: TGTGCCAGCAGTTGGGCTGGCCCCAGGTGGGAGCAGTACTTC
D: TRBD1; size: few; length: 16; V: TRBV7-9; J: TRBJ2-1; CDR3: CASSPLRDRGQDEQFF; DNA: TGTGCCAGCAGTCCTCTCCGGGACAGGGGGCAAGATGAGCAGTTCTTC
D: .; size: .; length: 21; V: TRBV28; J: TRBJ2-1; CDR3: CASSFPSLGAPHTFSYNEQFF; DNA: TGTGCCAGCAGTTTTCCTAGCTTGGGGGCCCCTCATACGTTTTCCTACAATGAGCAGTTCTTC
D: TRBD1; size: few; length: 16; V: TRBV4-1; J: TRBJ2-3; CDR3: CASSPLGQYKADTQYF; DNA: TGCGCCAGCAGCCCGTTGGGACAGTACAAGGCGGATACGCAGTATTTT
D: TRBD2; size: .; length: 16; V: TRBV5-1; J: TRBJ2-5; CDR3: CASNGLAGAHQETQYF; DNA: TGCGCCAGCAACGGACTAGCGGGGGCCCACCAAGAGACCCAGTACTTC
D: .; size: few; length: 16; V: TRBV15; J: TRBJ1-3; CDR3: CATSRAWPSSGNTIYF; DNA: TGTGCCACCAGCAGAGCCTGGCCGAGCTCTGGAAACACCATATATTTT
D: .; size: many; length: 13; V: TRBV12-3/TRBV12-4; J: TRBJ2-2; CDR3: CASGDTNTGELFF; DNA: TGTGCCAGCGGCGACACAAACACCGGGGAGCTGTTTTTT
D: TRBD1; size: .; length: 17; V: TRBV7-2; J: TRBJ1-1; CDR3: CASSSFYGTGVGTEAFF; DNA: TGTGCCAGCAGCTCTTTCTACGGGACAGGGGTCGGCACTGAAGCTTTCTTT
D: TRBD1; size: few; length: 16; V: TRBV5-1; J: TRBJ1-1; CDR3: CASSLRTGLMNTEAFF; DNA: TGCGCCAGCAGCTTGCGGACAGGGCTTATGAACACTGAAGCTTTCTTT
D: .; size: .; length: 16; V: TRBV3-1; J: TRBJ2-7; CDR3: CASSQDEAARNWEQYF; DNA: TGTGCCAGCAGCCAAGATGAGGCAGCACGAAACTGGGAGCAGTACTTC
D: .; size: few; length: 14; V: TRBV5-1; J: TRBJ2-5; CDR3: CASTHRVYGETQYF; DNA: TGCGCCAGCACCCACAGGGTCTACGGAGAGACCCAGTACTTC
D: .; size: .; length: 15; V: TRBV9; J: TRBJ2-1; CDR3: CASSSMGGPYNEQFF; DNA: TGTGCCAGCAGCTCCATGGGGGGCCCCTACAATGAGCAGTTCTTC
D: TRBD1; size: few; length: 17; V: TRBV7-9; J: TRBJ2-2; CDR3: CASSFSPSRGLDGELFF; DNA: TGTGCCAGCAGCTTCTCTCCGTCCAGGGGGCTTGACGGGGAGCTGTTTTTT
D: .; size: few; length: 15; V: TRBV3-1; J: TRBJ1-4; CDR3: CASSQGLRFQEKLFF; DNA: TGTGCCAGCAGCCAAGGACTCCGGTTTCAAGAAAAACTGTTTTTT
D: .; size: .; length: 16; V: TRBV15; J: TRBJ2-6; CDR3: CATSRDSRAGANVLTF; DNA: TGTGCCACCAGCAGAGATAGCAGAGCTGGGGCCAACGTCCTGACTTTC
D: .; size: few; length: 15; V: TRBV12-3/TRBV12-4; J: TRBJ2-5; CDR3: CASSLEQPRRETQYF; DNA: TGTGCCAGCAGTTTAGAACAACCGAGGAGGGAGACCCAGTACTTC
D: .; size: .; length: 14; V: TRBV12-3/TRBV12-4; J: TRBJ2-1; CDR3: CASSLTRKNNEQFF; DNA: TGTGCCAGCAGTCTCACCCGGAAGAACAATGAGCAGTTCTTC
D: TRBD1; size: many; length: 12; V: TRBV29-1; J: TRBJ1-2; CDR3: CSARTGNEGYTF; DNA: TGCAGCGCCCGGACAGGGAATGAGGGCTACACCTTC
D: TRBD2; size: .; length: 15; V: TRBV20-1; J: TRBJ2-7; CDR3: CSAGTSGGRSYEQYF; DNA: TGCAGTGCTGGGACTAGCGGGGGCCGATCCTACGAGCAGTACTTC
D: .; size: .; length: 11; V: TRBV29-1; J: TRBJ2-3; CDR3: CSGDTRETQYF; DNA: TGCAGTGGGGACACCCGGGAGACGCAGTATTTT
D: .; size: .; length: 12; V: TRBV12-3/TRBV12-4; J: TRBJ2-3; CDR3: CASSHGSDTQYF; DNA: TGTGCCAGCAGCCATGGTTCAGATACGCAGTATTTT
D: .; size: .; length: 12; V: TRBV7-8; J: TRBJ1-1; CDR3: CASSPGRPEAFF; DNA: TGTGCCAGCAGCCCAGGAAGACCCGAAGCTTTCTTT
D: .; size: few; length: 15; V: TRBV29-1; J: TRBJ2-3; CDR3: CSVAPVGGSTDTQYF; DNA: TGCAGCGTCGCCCCCGTTGGAGGGAGCACAGATACGCAGTATTTT
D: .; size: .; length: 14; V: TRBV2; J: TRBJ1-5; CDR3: CASSEGQANQPQHF; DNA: TGTGCCAGCAGTGAAGGACAGGCCAATCAGCCCCAGCATTTT
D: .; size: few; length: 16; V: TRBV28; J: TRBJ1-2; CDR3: CASSIGPRALVDGYTF; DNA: TGTGCCAGCAGCATAGGGCCCAGGGCCCTCGTGGATGGCTACACCTTC
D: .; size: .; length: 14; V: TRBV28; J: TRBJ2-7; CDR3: CASSLYGGDYEQYF; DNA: TGTGCCAGCAGTTTATATGGGGGAGACTACGAGCAGTACTTC
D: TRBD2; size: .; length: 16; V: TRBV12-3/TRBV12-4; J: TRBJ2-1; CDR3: CASSPGRGVSYNEQFF; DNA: TGTGCCAGCAGCCCCGGGCGGGGGGTTTCCTACAATGAGCAGTTCTTC
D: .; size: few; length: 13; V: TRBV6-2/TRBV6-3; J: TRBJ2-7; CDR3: CASSRTVTQEQYF; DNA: TGTGCCAGCAGTCGGACCGTTACTCAGGAGCAGTACTTC